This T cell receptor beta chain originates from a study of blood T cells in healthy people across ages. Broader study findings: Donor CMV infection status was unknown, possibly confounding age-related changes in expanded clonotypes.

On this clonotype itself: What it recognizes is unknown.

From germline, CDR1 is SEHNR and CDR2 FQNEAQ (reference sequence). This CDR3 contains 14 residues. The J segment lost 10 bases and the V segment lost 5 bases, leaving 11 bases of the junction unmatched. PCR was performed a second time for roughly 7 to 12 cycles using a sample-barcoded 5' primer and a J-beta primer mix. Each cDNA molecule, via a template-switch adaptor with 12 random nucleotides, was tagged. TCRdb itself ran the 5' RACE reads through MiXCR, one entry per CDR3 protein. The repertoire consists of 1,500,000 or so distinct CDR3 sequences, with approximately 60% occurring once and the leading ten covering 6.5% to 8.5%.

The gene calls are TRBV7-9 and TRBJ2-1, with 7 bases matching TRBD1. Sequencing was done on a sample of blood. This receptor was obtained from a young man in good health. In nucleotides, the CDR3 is TGTGCCAGCAGCGGATACAGGGGTGAGGGGGAGCAGTTCTTC. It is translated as CASSGYRGEGEQFF.